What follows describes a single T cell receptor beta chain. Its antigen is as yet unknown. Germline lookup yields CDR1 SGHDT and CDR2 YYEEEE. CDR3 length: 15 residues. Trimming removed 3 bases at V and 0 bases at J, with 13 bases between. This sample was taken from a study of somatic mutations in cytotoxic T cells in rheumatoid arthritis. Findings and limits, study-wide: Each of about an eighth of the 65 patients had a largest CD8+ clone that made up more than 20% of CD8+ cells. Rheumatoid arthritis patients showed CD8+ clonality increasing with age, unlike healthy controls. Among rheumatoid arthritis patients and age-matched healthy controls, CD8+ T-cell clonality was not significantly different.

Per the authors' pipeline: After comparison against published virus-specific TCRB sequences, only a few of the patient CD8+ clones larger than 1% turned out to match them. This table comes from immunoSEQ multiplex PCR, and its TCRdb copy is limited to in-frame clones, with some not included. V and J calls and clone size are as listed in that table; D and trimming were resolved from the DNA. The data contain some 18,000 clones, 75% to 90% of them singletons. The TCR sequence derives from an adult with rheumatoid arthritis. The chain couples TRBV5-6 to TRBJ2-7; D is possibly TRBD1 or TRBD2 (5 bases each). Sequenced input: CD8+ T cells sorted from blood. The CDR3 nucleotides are TGTGCCAGCAGCTCGGGACGGAAAAGCTCCTACGAGCAGTACTTC. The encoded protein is CASSSGRKSSYEQYF.